A single TCR beta chain is shown here with its context. Its recognized antigen is unknown. No qualities accompany the bases; no much larger clone lies one base away. From the cysteine up to the phenylalanine, the CDR3 has a length of 15 residues. Only the CDR3 DNA stays, 45 bases, in frame from base 1. CDR1 is given as LNHNV and CDR2 as YYDKDF, both from the germline V gene (reference sequence). After removal of 0 bases from V and 0 bases from J, the junction retains 2 bases not matched to a gene. These data originate in a study of T-cell memory formation after mild COVID-19 (dated by TCRdb to about 2021). Context from the whole study: Most TCR sequence clusters were specific to one of the two donors. In two donors, T-cell clones that expanded and contracted after mild COVID-19 were followed by sequencing TCRalpha and TCRbeta repertoires longitudinally. The cohort comprised two young, previously healthy adult volunteers, one female and one male. Results and caveats for the whole study, not just this receptor: SARS-CoV-2 specificity of the second-wave clones peaking on day 37 was not confirmed. Clones that contracted from day 15 to 85 showed balanced CD4/CD8 phenotypes, whereas a second wave of clones that expanded from day 15 to 37 leaned towards CD4+. Some responding clones were detected in pre-infection memory, which suggested that pre-existing cross-reactive memory T cells had joined the SARS-CoV-2 response. Contracting CD4+ clones were found mainly in CM and EM memory subsets, while CD8+ clones were enriched in EMRA. The study included only a couple of mild cases, and larger cohorts that include severe cases with pre-infection samples were judged to be necessary.

Ficoll-Paque density gradient centrifugation was the method used to isolate PBMCs. For sequencing, an Illumina NovaSeq 6000 was employed. Using 5'RACE with constant-segment primers, TCRalpha and TCRbeta cDNA libraries were constructed, with sample barcodes and unique molecular identifiers added in the process. RNA was extracted from every sample with Trizol reagent. The libraries were amplified in two PCR steps, and the second step added a second sample barcode and Illumina TruSeq adapters. Libraries were sequenced on an Illumina NovaSeq with 2 x 150 bp paired-end reads. As for the authors' bioinformatics: With migec v1.2.7, reads were demultiplexed and then collapsed into UMI-guided consensus sequences. Using mixcr v2.1.11, UMI consensuses were aligned to TRA and TRB V and J templates and then assembled into clonotypes. A clonotype was counted as expanded or contracted only when both edgeR and NoisET called the clonotype significant, with the noise models trained on biological replicates. For edgeR calls, a false discovery rate-adjusted p below 0.01 and a log2 fold-change threshold of 1 were applied. As an exploratory analysis of dynamics, max-normalized trajectories of the 1000 most abundant clonotypes were examined by PCA with hierarchical clustering. Separately sequenced CD4+ and CD8+ repertoires were used to assign the CD4 or CD8 phenotype of responding clones. The public reads were run again by TCRdb, first through fastp at Q25 and then through MiXCR, and only productive beta chains were kept. Each CDR3 protein appears once, grouped with its most common genes and DNA. The V and J calls here are based on TCRdb, not the publication. Counted in this sample were about 420,000 distinct CDR3 sequences; less than 25% of them appeared once. The leading ten clones occupy roughly 14% of the sample.

The sequence derives from an adult woman who had mild COVID-19 (a few samples of this study predate the infection). The sample titles of this study are shuffled in the database, so cell type and time point are left out; the donor was told from shared clones. The chain joins TRBV15 to TRBJ2-7; 7 junctional bases match TRBD2. The specimen sequenced was PBMCs or a T cell subset sorted from them (not recorded which). The DNA sequence is TGTGCCACCAGCAGAGAGGGCGGGGGCTCCTACGAGCAGTACTTC. It codes for CATSREGGGSYEQYF.